This passage covers 10 T cell receptor beta chains from one sample sequenced in a study of shared clonotypes between healthy human individuals. Method: immunoSEQ multiplex PCR; TCRdb's copy keeps in-frame clones and lacks some. In the table there are some 2.4 million clones, roughly 93% of which are singletons. Specimen: naive CD4+ T cells from PBMCs. Subset noted: CD45RA+ positively selected. The receptor set was obtained from a man younger than 30 in good health. Some clones in this sample may be carry-over from other donors' samples.

This clone was found once. The genes are TRBV12-5 and TRBJ1-1; 10 bases map to TRBD1. Germline lookup yields CDR1 LGHNT and CDR2 FRNRAP. The CDR3 loop spans 18 amino acids. V lost 0 bases, J lost 2 bases, and 9 bases stayed unmatched. CDR3 sequence (DNA): TGTGCTAGTGGTTTGGTACGTGAAAGGGACAGGGGTAACACTGAAGCTTTCTTT. Translated: CASGLVRERDRGNTEAFF.

V and J are TRBV4-1 and TRBJ2-7, with 8 bases lining up with TRBD2. Trimming took 5 bases from V and 4 from J; bases not matched to a gene: 13. The germline V gene encodes CDR1 MGHRA and CDR2 YSYEKL. This CDR3 has 16 amino acids. CDR3 region: CASSSMNVAGMYEQYF. Here the CDR3 DNA reads TGCGCCAGCAGCAGTATGAACGTAGCGGGGATGTACGAGCAGTACTTC.

The chain joins TRBV1 to TRBJ2-3; the table assigns TRBD1, which was not confirmed against the DNA. TRBV1 is an annotated pseudogene. The CDR3 has 16 amino acids. CDR3 sequence (DNA): TGCACCAGCAGCCAGAACCGACAGGGTCACGAAGATACGCAGTATTTT. Its protein product is CTSSQNRQGHEDTQYF.

The chain couples TRBV29-1 to TRBJ2-2; TRBD1 agrees at 7 bases. Trimming at V came to 6 bases and at J to 4 bases, leaving 8 bases not matched to a gene. Germline CDR1 SQVTM, CDR2 ANQGSEA. The CDR3 runs 14 residues. CDR3 loop: CSVKGADSTGELFF. CDR3 nucleotide sequence: TGCAGCGTGAAGGGGGCCGACAGCACCGGGGAGCTGTTTTTT.

V and J are TRBV25-1 and TRBJ1-1; D is perhaps TRBD1 (5 bases). The germline V gene encodes CDR1 MGHDK and CDR2 SYGVNS. The CDR3 has 13 amino acids. Trimming removed 7 bases from V and 4 bases from J, with 13 bases in between. The CDR3 sequence: CASTSGGSTEAFF. As DNA, the CDR3 is TGTGCCAGCACTAGCGGGGGGAGCACTGAAGCTTTCTTT.

V gene TRBV28 combines with J gene TRBJ2-1; 14 nucleotides match TRBD2. V was clipped by 6 bases and J by 11 bases; unmatched bases: 15. CDR1 and CDR2 (germline): MDHEN, SYDVKM. CDR3 length: 17 amino acids. CDR3 coding DNA: TGTGCCAGCAGACCCGGAGGGACTAGCGGGAGCGTGACCCAGCAGTTCTTC. Its translation is CASRPGGTSGSVTQQFF. Looking up the rest from reference TRBV28 and TRBJ2-1 gives the full variable domain: DVKVTQSSRYLVKRTGEKVFLECVQDMDHENMFWYRQDPGLGLRLIYFSYDVKMKEKGDIPEGYSVSREKKERFSLILESASTNQTSMYLCASRPGGTSGSVTQQFFGPGTRLTVL.

This clone showed up just once. The chain has TRBV7-9 and TRBJ2-5; D is unresolved. The CDR3 runs 15 residues. Trimming left V 4 bases short and J 3 bases short, with 15 bases between. In germline, CDR1 is SEHNR, CDR2 FQNEAQ (reference sequence). DNA for the CDR3: TGTGCCAGCAGCTGGAATGTAGGACCCGAAGAGACCCAGTACTTC. Its translation is CASSWNVGPEETQYF.

In this sample, this clone turned up once. The gene calls are TRBV7-2 and TRBJ2-7, with TRBD2 matching 8 bases. Per germline, CDR1 SGHTA and CDR2 FQGNSA. J gave up 3 bases and V 5 bases, and 9 bases lay outside the gene matches. CDR3 length: 15 residues. The CDR3 DNA reads as TGTGCCAGCAGCCCTGGGACTAGGGGAGGCTACGAGCAGTACTTC. It translates to CASSPGTRGGYEQYF.

The J gene is TRBJ1-2, the V gene TRBV28; D not resolved. Trimming shortened V by 3 bases and J by 4 bases, and 9 bases separated the two germline ends. The germline CDR1 and CDR2 sequences are MDHEN and SYDVKM. This CDR3 region has 13 residues. The CDR3 protein is CASSFPEVYGYTF. In DNA, the CDR3 is TGTGCCAGCAGTTTCCCGGAGGTCTATGGCTACACCTTC.

The chain combines TRBV11-2 with TRBJ1-6; no reliable D call. The CDR3 loop spans 13 amino acids. Trimming shortened V by 5 bases and J by 18 bases, and 20 bases separated the two germline ends. Germline CDR1 is SGHAT and CDR2 is FQNNGV. Here the CDR3 DNA reads TGTGCCAGCAGCCCAAGGACGGGATGGGATCGCCACTTT. Its translation is CASSPRTGWDRHF.